This T cell receptor beta chain was sequenced in a study of cytomegalovirus exposure and HLA in healthy donors. The ends lost 5 bases at V and 8 bases at J; junction bases unmatched: 9. The CDR3 spans 15 residues. Germline V gives CDR1 MNHEY, CDR2 SVGAGI. This clone was picked up a small number of times. What it recognizes is unknown. The PCR was carried out with 60 Vbeta primers and 13 Jbeta primers. The repertoire was sequenced with immunoSEQ multiplex PCR; TCRdb's copy has only in-frame clones and lacks some. Seen here are around 64,000 clones, over 60% observed once, and the top ten hold roughly 7%. Study-wide points: On later analysis, the bulk of CMV-associated TCR beta chains appeared to be HLA-restricted.

Input material: PBMCs. The TCR comes from a man in his thirties or forties in good health and CMV-seropositive. V and J are TRBV6-5 and TRBJ1-6, with 7 bases that match TRBD1. The CDR3 is CASSDLGQSYSPLHF. The CDR3, as DNA: TGTGCCAGCAGTGACTTGGGACAGTCGTATTCACCCCTCCACTTT.